A selection of T cell receptor beta chains follows, all from one sample in a study of T-cell memory formation after mild COVID-19. Via MiXCR, TCRdb re-called the 5' RACE reads, giving one row per CDR3 protein. The profile shows about 600,000 distinct CDR3 sequences, roughly 21% of them singletons. Sequencing input: PBMCs or a T cell subset sorted from them (not recorded which). These receptors all stem from an adult woman who had mild COVID-19 (a few samples of this study predate the infection). Cell type and time point are not known. CDR3s include the opening cysteine and the closing phenylalanine or tryptophan. Each record gives: V gene, clone size, J gene, D gene, CDR3 protein, CDR3 DNA. A D gene is named only where the DNA matches it firmly. Some rows mark clone size as missing; the rest say once, few, many or name a class of expanded clone.

>TRBV3-1|.|TRBJ2-5|.
CASREGRKETKYF
TGTGCCAGCAGGGAAGGCAGGAAAGAGACCAAGTACTTC
>TRBV3-1|few|TRBJ2-7|.
CASSRGRDEQYF
TGTGCCAGCAGCCGGGGCAGGGACGAGCAGTACTTC
>TRBV4-2|.|TRBJ2-3|TRBD2
CASSQTLTSGGDTQYF
TGTGCCAGCAGCCAGACTTTGACTAGCGGAGGAGATACGCAGTATTTT
>TRBV12-3/TRBV12-4|few|TRBJ2-7|.
CASSLDIGLSEQYF
TGTGCCAGCAGTTTAGATATCGGGCTCTCGGAGCAGTACTTC
>TRBV27|.|TRBJ1-6|.
CASSLSVGMNSPLHF
TGTGCCAGCAGTTTATCGGTAGGGATGAATTCACCCCTCCACTTT
>TRBV29-1|few|TRBJ1-1|TRBD1
CSVEGTGEVEAFF
TGCAGCGTTGAAGGGACAGGGGAGGTTGAAGCTTTCTTT
>TRBV5-1|.|TRBJ2-1|.
CASSLALEGAGNEQFF
TGCGCCAGCAGCTTGGCCTTGGAGGGGGCAGGGAATGAGCAGTTCTTC
>TRBV7-9|few|TRBJ2-5|.
CASSLELTRETQYF
TGTGCCAGCAGCTTAGAACTCACCAGAGAGACCCAGTACTTC
>TRBV3-1|few|TRBJ1-5|.
CASSQNTDPPQHF
TGTGCCAGCAGCCAAAACACCGATCCGCCCCAGCATTTT
>TRBV29-1|few|TRBJ2-4|.
CSVSLLAKNIQYF
TGCAGCGTGAGCCTGCTAGCCAAAAACATTCAGTACTTC
>TRBV7-9|few|TRBJ1-2|.
CASSLLGPRNGYTF
TGTGCCAGCAGCCTTCTGGGCCCACGGAATGGCTACACCTTC
>TRBV20-1|few|TRBJ2-3|.
CSARDVRGGTDTQYF
TGCAGTGCTAGAGATGTGAGGGGTGGCACAGATACGCAGTATTTT
>TRBV6-2/TRBV6-3|few|TRBJ2-1|.
CASTPAWTVKQFF
TGTGCCAGCACCCCAGCCTGGACCGTCAAGCAGTTCTTC
>TRBV11-2|few|TRBJ2-1|TRBD1
CASSRTATGGSYQFF
TGTGCCAGCAGCCGTACGGCGACAGGGGGCTCATATCAGTTCTTC
>TRBV18|few|TRBJ2-6|.
CASSPEGAAGANVLTF
TGTGCCAGCTCACCAGAGGGCGCGGCTGGGGCCAACGTCCTGACTTTC
>TRBV29-1|few|TRBJ1-2|.
CSVEDEANYGYTF
TGCAGCGTTGAAGATGAAGCTAACTATGGCTACACCTTC
>TRBV30|few|TRBJ2-3|.
CAWNWRVVDTQYF
TGTGCCTGGAATTGGCGGGTAGTAGATACGCAGTATTTT
>TRBV19|.|TRBJ2-5|.
CASSTLLGETQYF
TGTGCCAGTAGCACCCTACTTGGGGAGACCCAGTACTTC
>TRBV6-1|few|TRBJ2-1|.
CASSLPPGTDSYNEQFF
TGTGCCAGCAGTCTTCCCCCCGGGACGGACTCCTACAATGAGCAGTTCTTC
>TRBV24-1|.|TRBJ2-2|TRBD2
CATSASERLAGYIGELFF
TGTGCCACCAGTGCCTCCGAAAGACTAGCGGGGTACATCGGGGAGCTGTTTTTT
>TRBV6-2/TRBV6-3|few|TRBJ1-1|.
CASSYYRRNTEAFF
TGTGCCAGCAGTTATTACAGGCGTAACACTGAAGCTTTCTTT
>TRBV5-1|.|TRBJ1-5|TRBD1
CASSKGQGAGQPQHF
TGCGCCAGCAGCAAGGGACAGGGGGCAGGTCAGCCCCAGCATTTT
>TRBV6-5|few|TRBJ2-7|TRBD1
CASSYRGTDYEQYF
TGTGCCAGCAGTTATAGGGGGACAGACTACGAGCAGTACTTC
>TRBV2|.|TRBJ1-5|.
CASSVADQPQHF
TGTGCCAGCAGTGTGGCCGATCAGCCCCAGCATTTT
>TRBV7-6|.|TRBJ1-1|.
CASSLVAGTGGEAFF
TGTGCCAGCAGCTTAGTAGCGGGTACGGGGGGTGAAGCTTTCTTT
>TRBV12-3/TRBV12-4|.|TRBJ2-3|TRBD2
CASSSGLAGGLPGTDTQYF
TGTGCCAGCAGTTCCGGACTAGCGGGAGGTTTGCCGGGCACAGATACGCAGTATTTT
>TRBV12-3/TRBV12-4|.|TRBJ1-2|.
CASSLREAGYTF
TGTGCCAGCAGTTTGCGGGAGGCGGGCTACACCTTC
>TRBV29-1|.|TRBJ2-3|.
CSVESNRLAYTQYF
TGCAGCGTTGAAAGTAACCGCCTAGCCTATACGCAGTATTTT
>TRBV7-7|.|TRBJ1-1|.
CASSFPSQGPPEAFF
TGTGCCAGCAGCTTCCCCTCGCAGGGCCCCCCTGAAGCTTTCTTT
>TRBV3-1|many|TRBJ1-5|.
CASSQDTAEYNQPQHF
TGTGCCAGCAGCCAAGATACGGCAGAATACAATCAGCCCCAGCATTTT
>TRBV20-1|many|TRBJ1-1|TRBD1
CSASGQLNTEAFF
TGCAGTGCCTCGGGACAGTTGAACACTGAAGCTTTCTTT
>TRBV5-1|.|TRBJ2-7|TRBD2
CASSLSSPGLGGSLAYEQYF
TGCGCCAGCAGCTTGTCGTCCCCGGGACTAGGGGGATCCCTGGCCTACGAGCAGTACTTC
>TRBV27|few|TRBJ2-6|TRBD1
CASSYRQGRGANVLTF
TGTGCCAGCAGTTACCGACAGGGTCGTGGGGCCAACGTCCTGACTTTC
>TRBV25-1|.|TRBJ1-1|.
CASSESFGSKNTEAFF
TGTGCCAGCAGTGAAAGTTTCGGCAGCAAGAACACTGAAGCTTTCTTT
>TRBV5-1|.|TRBJ2-7|.
CASSLGNTLGNEQYF
TGCGCCAGCAGCTTGGGGAATACACTGGGGAACGAGCAGTACTTC
>TRBV9|.|TRBJ2-3|.
CASSALLGTLTDTQYF
TGTGCCAGCAGCGCGTTACTCGGGACGCTCACAGATACGCAGTATTTT
>TRBV4-3|few|TRBJ2-3|.
CASSQAAASRTDTQYF
TGCGCCAGCAGCCAAGCGGCTGCGAGTCGCACAGATACGCAGTATTTT
>TRBV7-6|many|TRBJ1-2|.
CASSLEGDGYTF
TGTGCCAGCAGCTTAGAGGGGGACGGCTACACCTTC
>TRBV24-1|few|TRBJ1-2|.
CATSGALGHGYTF
TGTGCCACCAGTGGTGCATTGGGGCATGGCTACACCTTC
>TRBV12-3/TRBV12-4|few|TRBJ1-5|TRBD1
CASSKEAGGAVLNQPQHF
TGTGCCAGCAGTAAGGAGGCAGGGGGCGCGGTACTCAATCAGCCCCAGCATTTT
>TRBV29-1|few|TRBJ2-1|.
CSVVGAASSYNEQFF
TGCAGCGTTGTGGGCGCGGCGAGCTCCTACAATGAGCAGTTCTTC
>TRBV18|.|TRBJ2-7|.
CASSSDQGRSYEQYF
TGTGCCAGCTCATCGGACCAAGGTCGGTCCTACGAGCAGTACTTC
>TRBV6-2/TRBV6-3|.|TRBJ1-5|TRBD1
CASRDTAGGQPQHF
TGTGCCAGCAGAGACACGGCAGGGGGACAGCCCCAGCATTTT
>TRBV4-1|.|TRBJ1-2|.
CASSQDWGDGYTF
TGCGCCAGCAGCCAAGATTGGGGTGATGGCTACACCTTC
>TRBV3-1|.|TRBJ2-2|TRBD1
CASSLRGTGGTGELFF
TGTGCCAGCAGCCTGAGGGGGACAGGGGGGACCGGGGAGCTGTTTTTT
>TRBV13|few|TRBJ2-7|TRBD1
CASSRPGQGTYEQYF
TGTGCCAGCAGCCGGCCGGGACAGGGGACCTACGAGCAGTACTTC
>TRBV6-1|.|TRBJ2-1|TRBD2
CASSILSGGAHDEQFF
TGTGCCAGCAGTATCTTATCGGGGGGGGCCCACGATGAGCAGTTCTTC
>TRBV24-1|.|TRBJ1-2|.
CATSDPMAAGIYGYTF
TGTGCCACCAGTGATCCAATGGCGGCAGGGATCTATGGCTACACCTTC
>TRBV10-3|.|TRBJ2-4|.
CATRQDLAKNIQYF
TGTGCCACTAGACAGGATCTAGCCAAAAACATTCAGTACTTC
>TRBV5-1|.|TRBJ2-1|TRBD2
CASSLGGLAGYEQFF
TGCGCCAGCAGCTTGGGTGGACTAGCGGGATATGAGCAGTTCTTC
>TRBV5-1|few|TRBJ2-5|.
CASSWGAGPTQETQYF
TGCGCCAGCAGTTGGGGCGCAGGTCCCACCCAAGAGACCCAGTACTTC
>TRBV29-1|few|TRBJ1-2|.
CSVQGQGRGYTF
TGCAGCGTCCAGGGGCAGGGGAGGGGCTACACCTTC
>TRBV20-1|.|TRBJ1-1|.
CSASGGAGKNTEAFF
TGCAGTGCTAGTGGGGGCGCGGGGAAGAACACTGAAGCTTTCTTT
>TRBV18|.|TRBJ2-1|.
CASSPPASPYNEQFF
TGTGCCAGCTCACCACCGGCTAGCCCCTACAATGAGCAGTTCTTC
>TRBV2|.|TRBJ1-5|.
CASSDHPQPQHF
TGTGCCAGCAGTGATCATCCTCAGCCCCAGCATTTT